Listed here are 17 T cell receptor beta chains from one sample, sequenced in a study of T cell responses to AZD1222 COVID-19 vaccine. Produced via immunoSEQ multiplex PCR; TCRdb's table is partial and in-frame only. The sample has around 76,000 clones, roughly 89% seen once. The sample in question was peripheral blood, obtained on day 0 of AZD1222 vaccination. The origin of the receptors is an adult in good health.

The J gene is TRBJ2-3, the V gene TRBV5-4; TRBD1 is a possible D gene (6 bases). CDR3 length equals 15 residues. The V gene lost 3 bases and the J gene lost 3 bases, with 14 bases spanning the gap. Germline V lookup: CDR1 SGHNT, CDR2 YYREEE (reference sequence). The CDR3 loop reads CASSSSGQMTDTQYF. CDR3 sequence (DNA): TGTGCCAGCAGCTCCTCGGGACAAATGACAGATACGCAGTATTTT.

The J gene is TRBJ2-2, the V gene TRBV6-5; TRBD2 is a possible D gene (5 bases). There are 12 residues in the CDR3. Trimming left V 8 bases short and J 7 bases short, with 11 bases between. The V gene's germline CDR1 is MNHEY and CDR2 SVGAGI. CDR3 region: CASPHEGGELFF. The CDR3 coding sequence is TGTGCCAGCCCCCATGAGGGCGGGGAGCTGTTTTTT.

This clone was picked up one time. The chain is built from TRBV30 and TRBJ1-2; TRBD1 might be the D (6 bases). Germline loops: CDR1 GTSNPN, CDR2 SVGIG (reference sequence). V lost 2 bases to trimming and J lost 2 bases, with 15 bases between them. The CDR3 length is 15 residues. CDR3 loop: CAWSSMGGRNYGYTF. CDR3 DNA: TGTGCCTGGAGTAGTATGGGGGGCAGGAACTATGGCTACACCTTC.

The chain uses TRBV20-1 and TRBJ1-1; TRBD1 aligns across 7 bases. The CDR3 is made up of 13 amino acids. Unmatched junction bases numbered 4, after V lost 3 bases and J lost 3 bases. Germline assignment: CDR1 DFQATT and CDR2 SNEGSKA (reference sequence). CDR3 residues: CSASRGQYTEAFF. The CDR3 region has the DNA TGCAGTGCTAGTCGGGGACAGTACACTGAAGCTTTCTTT.

This chain joins TRBV4-1 and TRBJ1-3; perhaps TRBD1 as D (5 bases). The germline gives CDR1 MGHRA, CDR2 YSYEKL. The CDR3 has 17 residues. Trimming cost V 1 base and J 6 bases, with 19 bases left between them. For the CDR3, the DNA is TGCGCCAGCAGCCAAGGGAGTTCTTGGTCCAGGGAAAACACCATATATTTT. Protein sequence: CASSQGSSWSRENTIYF.

V is TRBV2 and J is TRBJ2-5, with 9 bases lining up with TRBD1. This CDR3 spans 14 amino acids. Germline V gene lookup returns CDR1 SNHLY and CDR2 FYNNEI. V dropped 1 base and J dropped 4; count of bases not matched to a gene: 1. DNA for the CDR3: TGTGCCAGCAGTGAAGACAGGGGGCGAGAGACCCAGTACTTC. Its protein product is CASSEDRGRETQYF.

The chain has TRBV10-3 and TRBJ2-3; 8 positions match TRBD1. The CDR3 contains 14 residues. CDR1 is ENHRY, CDR2 SYGVKD, per germline. V lost 5 bases and J lost 3; bases outside the gene matches: 4. CDR3 sequence: CAISPRGQTDTQYF. CDR3 coding DNA: TGTGCCATCAGTCCCAGGGGGCAAACAGATACGCAGTATTTT.

This clone was seen a single time. This sequence joins TRBV4-1 and TRBJ2-1; 11 positions match TRBD2. J was trimmed by 9 bases and V by 0 bases; bases with no gene match: 7. CDR3 length equals 16 residues. Per germline, CDR1 MGHRA and CDR2 YSYEKL. Here the CDR3 reads CASSQDRLAGGPEQFF. CDR3 coding DNA: TGCGCCAGCAGCCAAGATCGGCTAGCGGGGGGCCCTGAGCAGTTCTTC.

CDR3 sequence reads: CASSLNSNQPQHF. The CDR3 region has the DNA TGTGCCAGCAGCTTGAATAGCAATCAGCCCCAGCATTTT. The V gene is TRBV7-2, the J gene TRBJ1-5; no definite D call. With 3 bases removed from V and 0 bases from J, the gap between germline ends came to 3 bases. CDR3 length equals 13 residues. Per germline, CDR1 SGHTA and CDR2 FQGNSA.

The chain is built from TRBV18 and TRBJ1-2; possibly TRBD1 for D (5 bases). Trimming cost V 1 base and J 6 bases, with 6 bases left between them. Per germline, CDR1 KGHSH and CDR2 LQKENI. This CDR3 is 12 amino acids long. The CDR3 nucleotides read TGTGCCAGCTCACCACGAGGGGATGGCTACACCTTC. Residues: CASSPRGDGYTF.

This chain joins TRBV2 and TRBJ1-2, with TRBD1 matching over 7 bases. Germline V gene data show CDR1 as SNHLY and CDR2 as FYNNEI. The V and J ends lost 7 bases and 1 base, in that order; junction bases with no gene match: 3. This CDR3 comprises 13 residues. The CDR3, as DNA: TGTGCCAGCACCCGGGACAGTAACTATGGCTACACCTTC. Protein sequence: CASTRDSNYGYTF.

CDR3 residues: CSVGRVLATEAFF. The CDR3 DNA reads TGCAGCGTGGGGAGGGTCCTGGCAACTGAAGCTTTCTTT. V is TRBV29-1 and J is TRBJ1-1; D is unresolved. V lost 6 bases, J lost 5 bases, and 16 bases lay in between. The germline gives CDR1 SQVTM, CDR2 ANQGSEA. CDR3 size: 13 residues. Filled out from reference TRBV29-1 and TRBJ1-1, the complete variable domain reads SAVISQKPSRDICQRGTSLTIQCQVDSQVTMMFWYRQQPGQSLTLIATANQGSEATYESGFVIDKFPISRPNLTFSTLTVSNMSPEDSSIYLCSVGRVLATEAFFGQGTRLTVV.

V gene TRBV24-1 combines with J gene TRBJ2-5, with 9 bases fitting TRBD1. Germline V gene lookup returns CDR1 KGHDR and CDR2 SFDVKD. The V gene end was trimmed by 5 bases and the J gene end by 2 bases; junction bases not matched to a gene: 5. This CDR3 has 15 residues. CDR3 loop: CATSGAGTGQETQYF. CDR3 DNA sequence: TGTGCCACCAGTGGGGCCGGGACAGGGCAAGAGACCCAGTACTTC.

The chain couples TRBV30 to TRBJ2-7; D is unresolved. Trimming removed 4 bases at V and 3 bases at J, with 19 bases between. The germline gives CDR1 GTSNPN, CDR2 SVGIG (reference sequence). The CDR3 is 15 residues long. The CDR3 loop is CAWNRPPAADYEQYF. Written as DNA, the CDR3 is TGTGCCTGGAATCGTCCTCCAGCCGCCGACTACGAGCAGTACTTC. Using reference TRBV30 and TRBJ2-7 for the parts outside the CDR3, the full variable domain is SQTIHQWPATLVQPVGSPLSLECTVEGTSNPNLYWYRQAAGRGLQLLFYSVGIGQISSEVPQNLSASRPQDRQFILSSKKLLLSDSGFYLCAWNRPPAADYEQYFGPGTRLTVT.

This clone was found once. The V call is TRBV6-1, the J call TRBJ1-5; tentatively, D is TRBD1 (6 bases). This CDR3 spans 18 amino acids. Trimming stripped 3 bases from V and 0 bases from J, with 18 bases between. CDR1 MNHNS and CDR2 SASEGT come from the germline V gene. Written as DNA, the CDR3 is TGTGCCAGCAGTGAGCCGAGGGGGGGCCCCTATAGCAATCAGCCCCAGCATTTT. Translation gives CASSEPRGGPYSNQPQHF.

The genes are TRBV19 and TRBJ1-1, with a possible D match to TRBD1 (6 bases). V dropped 6 bases and J dropped 3 bases, with 14 bases sitting between them. The CDR3 runs 14 residues. Germline V gene sequence: CDR1 LNHDA, CDR2 SQIVND (reference sequence). DNA of the CDR3: TGTGCCAGTAGACGGGACATGGCCTACACTGAAGCTTTCTTT. It codes for CASRRDMAYTEAFF.

The chain joins TRBV29-1 to TRBJ1-2; no definite D call. V was trimmed by 0 bases and J by 8 bases, leaving 16 bases between them. This CDR3 is 14 amino acids long. Germline V lookup: CDR1 SQVTM, CDR2 ANQGSEA. The chain's CDR3 is CSVEDVEMAGGYTF. CDR3 nucleotide sequence: TGCAGCGTTGAAGATGTAGAGATGGCCGGGGGCTACACCTTC.